The 22 T cell receptor beta chains in this list originate from one sample, sequenced in a study of response to subunit inactivated influenza vaccine. TCRdb reanalysed the RT-PCR reads using MiXCR and keeps one entry per CDR3 protein. The sample holds 600,000 to 850,000 distinct CDR3 sequences, approximately 14% seen once. Sequences were derived from PBMCs from blood, sampled 14 to 15 days before vaccination. The receptors derive from a man aged 45-60 years who received an inactivated influenza vaccine.

The chain couples TRBV4-1 to TRBJ2-1; 13 bases align to TRBD2. V was clipped by 0 bases and J by 13 bases; unmatched bases: 6. The CDR3 spans 15 residues. Per germline, CDR1 MGHRA and CDR2 YSYEKL. CDR3 sequence reads: CASSQDPTSGGSQFF. The CDR3 nucleotides are TGCGCCAGCAGCCAAGATCCGACTAGCGGGGGGTCCCAGTTCTTC.

In this sample, this clonotype turned up once. V usage is TRBV7-9 and J usage is TRBJ2-7, with D uncertain. The CDR3 is made up of 12 amino acids. CDR1 is SEHNR, CDR2 FQNEAQ, per germline (reference sequence). With 4 bases removed from V and 6 bases from J, the gap between germline ends came to 10 bases. The CDR3 DNA follows: TGTGCCAGCAGCTCCGTCCATCTCGAGCAGTACTTC. It codes for CASSSVHLEQYF.

The J gene is TRBJ2-7, the V gene TRBV6-2 or TRBV6-3; 8 bases line up with TRBD2. Losses at the gene ends were 1 base for V and 12 bases for J; bases not matched to a gene: 5. Germline-derived CDR1 and CDR2 are MNHEY and SVGEGT. The CDR3 is 12 amino acids. Written as DNA, the CDR3 is TGTGCCAGCAGTTACTGGGGACTAGAAACGTACTTC. This gives the protein CASSYWGLETYF.

This clonotype was seen a few times. This chain joins TRBV10-3 and TRBJ2-5, with a possible D match to TRBD1 (6 bases). V lost 2 bases and J 4 bases, leaving 14 bases between the germline ends. The CDR3 runs 15 residues. Germline V CDR1 and CDR2: ENHRY, SYGVKD. CDR3 DNA sequence: TGTGCCATCAGTGAGGCCACAGGGAGTGGAGAGACCCAGTACTTC. Its translation is CAISEATGSGETQYF.

The sample holds a few counts of this clonotype. The V gene is TRBV4-2, the J gene TRBJ2-7; TRBD2 aligns across 8 bases. Unmatched junction bases numbered 9, after V lost 1 base and J lost 7 bases. The length of the CDR3 is 15 residues. Germline-derived CDR1 and CDR2 are LGHNA and YNFKEQ. In DNA, the CDR3 is TGTGCCAGCAGCCAAGCCGCGGAGCGGGGGAGGGAGCAGTACTTC. It codes for CASSQAAERGREQYF.

The chain is built from TRBV10-2 and TRBJ2-1, with D uncertain. V lost 6 bases and J lost 3, with 9 bases in between. The CDR3 length is 13 residues. Germline lookup yields CDR1 WSHSY and CDR2 SAAADI. The CDR3 bases are TGCGCCAGCAGGGATGATGGCTACAATGAGCAGTTCTTC. It translates to CASRDDGYNEQFF.

This chain joins TRBV6-5 and TRBJ2-7; 7 nucleotides line up with TRBD2. Germline V gene lookup returns CDR1 MNHEY and CDR2 SVGAGI. CDR3 length equals 15 residues. Losses at the gene ends were 2 bases for V and 4 bases for J; bases not matched to a gene: 8. CDR3 sequence (DNA): TGTGCCAGCAGTTACCGTGCGGGAGCAGGGTACGAGCAGTACTTC. Amino acids: CASSYRAGAGYEQYF.

The chain couples TRBV6-2 or TRBV6-3 to TRBJ2-6; tentative D call: TRBD1 (5 bases). CDR1 is MNHEY, CDR2 SVGEGT, per germline. This CDR3 region has 15 residues. V lost 5 bases and J lost 0, with 8 bases in between. CDR3 in amino acids: CASSQGLSGANVLTF. The CDR3 nucleotides read TGTGCCAGCAGTCAGGGCCTCTCTGGGGCCAACGTCCTGACTTTC.

V is TRBV6-1 and J is TRBJ1-5, with D maybe TRBD1 (5 bases). This CDR3 region has 16 residues. With 1 base removed from V and 2 bases from J, the gap between germline ends came to 12 bases. CDR1 is MNHNS, CDR2 SASEGT, per germline. CDR3 DNA: TGTGCCAGCAGTGAAGACGTGGGGCAGGGCAATCAGCCCCAGCATTTT. Translating gives CASSEDVGQGNQPQHF.

This clonotype has just a few counts. The V and J genes are TRBV20-1 and TRBJ1-2; 8 nucleotides match TRBD1. CDR1 and CDR2 from the germline V gene are DFQATT and SNEGSKA (reference sequence). V trimming: 3 bases; J trimming: 7 bases; junction bases outside the gene matches: 4. The CDR3 consists of 12 residues. The CDR3 reads CSARAGGIGYTF. CDR3 coding DNA: TGCAGTGCTAGGGCAGGGGGCATTGGCTACACCTTC.

This clonotype was detected a few times. CDR3 amino acids: CASSPWPAGGGDTQYF. CDR3 nucleotides: TGTGCCAGCAGCCCCTGGCCAGCGGGAGGCGGAGATACGCAGTATTTT. The rearrangement joins TRBV11-2 to TRBJ2-3; 9 positions match TRBD2. With 5 bases clipped from V and 5 bases from J, the junction kept 11 bases outside the gene matches. Germline V gene lookup returns CDR1 SGHAT and CDR2 FQNNGV. CDR3 length equals 16 residues.

This clonotype was picked up many times. The J gene is TRBJ1-4, the V gene TRBV12-3 or TRBV12-4, with D unresolved. Between the trimmed V and J ends, which lost 0 bases and 7 bases, there was a span of 6 bases. This CDR3 is 13 amino acids long. In nucleotides, the CDR3 is TGTGCCAGCAGTTTAGCGCACGGTGAAAAACTGTTTTTT. As protein: CASSLAHGEKLFF.

The rearrangement uses TRBV7-8 and TRBJ2-3; 9 bases are a match to TRBD2. After removal of 5 bases from V and 2 bases from J, the junction contained 5 bases not matched to a gene. The CDR3 spans 15 residues. From germline, CDR1 is SGHVS and CDR2 FQNEAQ. This CDR3 reads CASSPKREVTDTQYF. CDR3 bases: TGTGCCAGCAGCCCTAAGCGGGAGGTCACAGATACGCAGTATTTT.

This clonotype was seen ten or more times. The J gene is TRBJ2-5, the V gene TRBV11-2; D tentatively reads TRBD1 or TRBD2 (5 bases each). V shed 5 bases and J shed 3 bases, with 10 bases lying between them. The CDR3 covers 13 residues. CDR1 SGHAT and CDR2 FQNNGV come from the germline V gene. The CDR3 loop is CASSRGAEETQYF. The CDR3 region has the DNA TGTGCCAGCAGCAGGGGAGCGGAAGAGACCCAGTACTTC.

The rearrangement joins TRBV11-2 to TRBJ2-1; 12 bases are a match to TRBD1. The germline gives CDR1 SGHAT, CDR2 FQNNGV. J was trimmed by 4 bases and V by 1 base; bases with no gene match: 8. This CDR3 contains 18 residues. CDR3 bases: TGTGCCAGCAGCTTAGGGTGGGGACAGGGGGCAAGATACAATGAGCAGTTCTTC. Its translation: CASSLGWGQGARYNEQFF. Drawing the rest from reference TRBV11-2 and TRBJ2-1, the complete variable domain is EAGVAQSPRYKIIEKRQSVAFWCNPISGHATLYWYQQILGQGPKLLIQFQNNGVVDDSQLPKDRFSAERLKGVDSTLKIQPAKLEDSAVYLCASSLGWGQGARYNEQFFGPGTRLTVL.

This clonotype was observed a few times. The chain couples TRBV6-2 or TRBV6-3 to TRBJ2-1; D ambiguous. The CDR3 contains 13 residues. Trimming left V 2 bases short and J 5 bases short, with 7 bases between. Germline V lookup: CDR1 MNHEY, CDR2 SVGEGT. The CDR3 region is CASSYGFDNEQFF. The CDR3 bases are TGTGCCAGCAGTTACGGCTTTGACAATGAGCAGTTCTTC.

The rearrangement links TRBV20-1 to TRBJ2-3; D could derive from TRBD1 or TRBD2 (5 bases each). The CDR3 sequence is 14 residues long. Per germline, CDR1 DFQATT and CDR2 SNEGSKA (reference sequence). V dropped 3 bases and J dropped 7 bases, with 17 bases sitting between them. CDR3 sequence (DNA): TGCAGTGCTAGGAGGGGCCCTGTGCAGAATACGCAGTATTTT. Translated, it gives CSARRGPVQNTQYF.

This clonotype was counted many times. This rearrangement joins TRBV15 to TRBJ1-5, with D unresolved. The CDR3 loop spans 14 amino acids. From germline, CDR1 is LNHNV and CDR2 YYDKDF (reference sequence). The V end was cut by 0 bases, the J end by 7 bases, with 10 bases between. CDR3: CATSRDIVGQPQHF. In nucleotides, the CDR3 is TGTGCCACCAGCAGAGATATCGTCGGCCAGCCCCAGCATTTT.

The V gene is TRBV28, the J gene TRBJ2-7; D might be TRBD1 (6 bases). Germline assignment: CDR1 MDHEN and CDR2 SYDVKM. Trimming took off 3 bases at V and 10 bases at J, with 16 bases between the two ends. This CDR3 contains 13 residues. The CDR3: CASSFVAGTIQYF. The CDR3 DNA is TGTGCCAGCAGTTTCGTTGCCGGGACAATACAGTACTTC. The full variable domain, in which reference TRBV28 and TRBJ2-7 provide the parts outside the CDR3, is DVKVTQSSRYLVKRTGEKVFLECVQDMDHENMFWYRQDPGLGLRLIYFSYDVKMKEKGDIPEGYSVSREKKERFSLILESASTNQTSMYLCASSFVAGTIQYFGPGTRLTVT.

This sequence joins TRBV11-2 and TRBJ2-7, with D hard to call. Germline V gene sequence: CDR1 SGHAT, CDR2 FQNNGV. The CDR3 length is 14 residues. Trimming removed 1 base at V and 6 bases at J, with 13 bases between. The CDR3 protein is CASSLGPSPPEQYF. The CDR3 DNA reads TGTGCCAGCAGCTTAGGTCCCTCCCCTCCCGAGCAGTACTTC.

This chain links TRBV7-9 with TRBJ2-1, with TRBD2 matching over 10 bases. The CDR3 length is 16 residues. Germline V gives CDR1 SEHNR, CDR2 FQNEAQ (reference sequence). V was clipped by 5 bases and J by 7 bases; unmatched bases: 11. The CDR3 bases are TGTGCCAGCAGCGCCCCGCTAGCGGGGGTGGGGAATGAGCAGTTCTTC. This gives the protein CASSAPLAGVGNEQFF.

This clonotype was seen only a few times. The J gene is TRBJ2-2, the V gene TRBV10-3, with D possibly matching TRBD1 (5 bases). CDR3 size: 13 residues. CDR1 is ENHRY, CDR2 SYGVKD, per germline. The germline V and J ends were trimmed by 6 bases and 0 bases, with 5 bases remaining between them. The DNA of the CDR3 is TGTGCCATCAGACAGGCGAACACCGGGGAGCTGTTTTTT. It is translated as CAIRQANTGELFF.